The 29 T cell receptor beta chains in this list originate from one sample, sequenced in a study of T cell responses to AZD1222 COVID-19 vaccine. Measured with immunoSEQ multiplex PCR; TCRdb has only the in-frame clones, and not every one. The table has around 140,000 clones, 80% to 95% seen once. Sequenced material: peripheral blood, taken on day 0 of AZD1222 vaccination. All receptors derive from an adult in good health.

The genes are TRBV7-2 and TRBJ2-3; D gene ambiguous. CDR3 length: 14 residues. From germline, CDR1 is SGHTA and CDR2 FQGNSA. V gave up 2 bases and J gave up 3 bases, with 9 bases separating them. The CDR3 loop is CASSLSGRTDTQYF. CDR3 sequence (DNA): TGTGCCAGCAGCTTATCGGGCCGAACAGATACGCAGTATTTT.

The chain couples TRBV10-3 to TRBJ1-3; 10 nucleotides align to TRBD1. Germline lookup yields CDR1 ENHRY and CDR2 SYGVKD. V trimming: 6 bases; J trimming: 0 bases; junction bases outside the gene matches: 5. The length of the CDR3 is 16 residues. CDR3 sequence: CAIRRQGASSGNTIYF. The CDR3 coding sequence is TGTGCCATCAGGCGACAGGGGGCCTCCTCTGGAAACACCATATATTTT.

As regards this clone: A read error may produce the germline difference seen at one junction end. The V and J genes are TRBV3-1 (or the pseudogene TRBV3-2) and TRBJ1-2; no definite D call. CDR1 LGHDT and CDR2 YNNKEL come from the germline V gene (reference sequence). This CDR3 is 11 amino acids long. CDR3 nucleotides: TGTGCCAGCAGCCAAGGCTTGAGGCACCACTTC. Its protein product is CASSQGLRHHF.

The CDR3 is CASGLVLDRANTEAFF. The CDR3 coding sequence is TGTGCTAGTGGTTTGGTACTGGACAGGGCGAACACTGAAGCTTTCTTT. This chain joins TRBV12-5 and TRBJ1-1, with 8 bases fitting TRBD1. V lost 0 bases and J lost 1; bases outside the gene matches: 4. Germline CDR1 reads LGHNT; CDR2 reads FRNRAP. The CDR3 has 16 amino acids.

This clone has just a few counts. The chain links TRBV21-1 to TRBJ1-1; TRBD1, the D gene given by the table, was not confirmed from the DNA. TRBV21-1 is a pseudogene. The CDR3 loop spans 18 amino acids. The CDR3 sequence: CASSITGTGGTMNTEAFF. The CDR3 DNA is TGTGCCAGCAGCATTACCGGGACAGGGGGGACAATGAACACTGAAGCTTTCTTT.

The chain employs TRBV7-8 and TRBJ1-1; possibly TRBD1 for D (5 bases). V lost 4 bases and J 8 bases, leaving 8 bases between the germline ends. From germline, CDR1 is SGHVS and CDR2 FQNEAQ. The CDR3 has 11 amino acids. The CDR3 sequence: CASSSTEEAFF. The CDR3 nucleotides are TGTGCCAGCAGCTCGACAGAGGAAGCTTTCTTT.

This clone was counted once. In the same sample, other DNA sequences code for this CDR3. The chain uses TRBV6-5 and TRBJ1-2, with D unresolved. The CDR3 sequence is 13 residues long. With 0 bases removed from V and 1 base from J, the gap between germline ends came to 3 bases. CDR1 MNHEY and CDR2 SVGAGI come from the germline V gene. CDR3 nucleotide sequence: TGTGCCAGCAGTTACTCCCGTAACTATGGCTACACCTTC. Translating gives CASSYSRNYGYTF.

This clone is a singleton in its sample. V usage is TRBV11-2 and J usage is TRBJ2-3, with 11 bases that match TRBD2. J gave up 2 bases and V 3 bases, and 7 bases lay outside the gene matches. Germline CDR1 reads SGHAT; CDR2 reads FQNNGV. This CDR3 is 17 amino acids long. The CDR3 DNA follows: TGTGCCAGCAGCTTCCGATTAGCGGGAGGGCCCACAGATACGCAGTATTTT. The encoded protein is CASSFRLAGGPTDTQYF.

The table lists this clone with a few counts. The CDR3 spells CASSTRTGGANVLTF. CDR3 coding DNA: TGTGCCAGCAGTACTCGGACAGGTGGGGCCAACGTCCTGACTTTC. The J gene is TRBJ2-6, the V gene TRBV28; 7 bases fit TRBD1. V trimming: 5 bases; J trimming: 3 bases; junction bases outside the gene matches: 4. The germline CDR1 and CDR2 sequences are MDHEN and SYDVKM. This CDR3 has 15 residues.

V is TRBV12-5 and J is TRBJ2-7; D is possibly TRBD2 (5 bases). This CDR3 comprises 17 residues. Germline loops: CDR1 LGHNT, CDR2 FRNRAP. V was cut by 1 base and J by 1 base, with 17 bases left in between. CDR3 in amino acids: CASGLAAGIGLSYEQYF. The CDR3 nucleotides read TGTGCTAGTGGTTTGGCGGCGGGTATCGGCTTGTCCTACGAGCAGTACTTC.

J is TRBJ1-2 and V is TRBV2; perhaps TRBD1 as D (5 bases). The CDR3 consists of 16 residues. V was shortened by 7 bases and J by 0 bases, with 18 bases between the two germline ends. The germline V gene encodes CDR1 SNHLY and CDR2 FYNNEI. The CDR3 bases are TGTGCCAGCACCATGGGCAGGGTGAATACTAACTATGGCTACACCTTC. Its translation is CASTMGRVNTNYGYTF.

The J gene is TRBJ1-6, the V gene TRBV6-6; D gene uncertain. The CDR3 has 12 residues. Germline V lookup: CDR1 MNHNY, CDR2 SVGAGI (reference sequence). Trimming took off 5 bases at V and 10 bases at J, with 9 bases between the two ends. Here the CDR3 DNA reads TGTGCCAGCAGTGAGGGTATCTCACCCCTCCACTTT. Translating gives CASSEGISPLHF.

Here the CDR3 DNA reads TGTGCCAGTAGTCTCAACCCGTACGAGCAGTACTTC. Translation gives CASSLNPYEQYF. The gene calls are TRBV19 and TRBJ2-7; D uncertain. The V and J ends lost 5 bases and 4 bases respectively, with 9 bases between them. The CDR3 consists of 12 residues. Germline V gives CDR1 LNHDA, CDR2 SQIVND (reference sequence).

The chain combines TRBV7-9 with TRBJ2-5; 10 positions agree with TRBD2. V lost 5 bases, J lost 1 base, and 7 bases stayed unmatched. In germline, CDR1 is SEHNR, CDR2 FQNEAQ (reference sequence). The CDR3 contains 16 residues. CDR3: CASSTGTSAFQETQYF. The DNA for the CDR3 is TGTGCCAGCAGCACCGGGACTAGCGCCTTCCAAGAGACCCAGTACTTC.

V and J are TRBV3-1 (or the pseudogene TRBV3-2) and TRBJ2-7; either TRBD1 or TRBD2 may fit D (5 bases each). The ends were cut back, 4 bases at V and 3 bases at J, with 16 bases in the middle. This CDR3 has 15 residues. CDR1 is LGHDT, CDR2 YNNKEL, per germline (reference sequence). The CDR3 nucleotides are TGTGCCAGCAGCCCTGGACTCTCAGGGTACTACGAGCAGTACTTC. This codes for CASSPGLSGYYEQYF.

The chain recombines TRBV4-1 with TRBJ2-2, with TRBD1 matching 8 bases. The CDR3 is 16 residues long. The germline CDR1 and CDR2 sequences are MGHRA and YSYEKL. V lost 4 bases, J lost 3 bases, and 7 bases stayed unmatched. DNA for the CDR3: TGCGCCAGCAGCCCCAGGGGGCGCGGAGACACCGGGGAGCTGTTTTTT. It translates to CASSPRGRGDTGELFF.

The genes are TRBV5-6 and TRBJ1-3; possibly TRBD1 for D (5 bases). The CDR3 totals 15 residues. The V end lost 1 base, the J end lost 8 bases, and 16 bases lay between the germline ends. Germline V CDR1 and CDR2: SGHDT, YYEEEE. The CDR3 DNA reads TGTGCCAGCAGCTTGAGCGGGGCCAAGAGGGACACCATATATTTT. Residues: CASSLSGAKRDTIYF.

V and J are TRBV28 and TRBJ2-5; D is unclear. Trimming took 3 bases from V and 3 from J, leaving 14 bases between them. Germline CDR1 MDHEN, CDR2 SYDVKM. The CDR3 loop spans 15 amino acids. CDR3 sequence reads: CASSFTPPKKETQYF. CDR3 nucleotide sequence: TGTGCCAGCAGTTTTACTCCACCGAAGAAAGAGACCCAGTACTTC.

The chain is built from TRBV9 and TRBJ2-3, with 7 bases identical to TRBD2. Germline CDR1 SGDLS, CDR2 YYNGEE. This CDR3 is 16 amino acids long. With 0 bases clipped from V and 1 base from J, the junction kept 5 bases outside the gene matches. The CDR3 region is CASSVGGRAGTDTQYF. Written as DNA, the CDR3 is TGTGCCAGCAGCGTAGGAGGGAGGGCGGGCACAGATACGCAGTATTTT.

In this sample, this clone turned up once. This sequence joins TRBV6-5 and TRBJ2-7; TRBD2 matches at 12 bases. The CDR3 totals 14 residues. V was clipped by 6 bases and J by 3 bases; unmatched bases: 3. The germline CDR1 and CDR2 sequences are MNHEY and SVGAGI. CDR3 coding DNA: TGTGCCAGCAGGACTAGCGGGAGTCTCTACGAGCAGTACTTC. Protein: CASRTSGSLYEQYF.

This chain joins TRBV11-2 and TRBJ1-6; TRBD1 is a possible D gene (6 bases). Germline V CDR1 and CDR2: SGHAT, FQNNGV. Trimming left V 5 bases short and J 9 bases short, with 17 bases between. The CDR3 length is 15 residues. This CDR3 reads CASSAQGSQGSPLHF. CDR3 in DNA: TGTGCCAGCAGCGCCCAGGGATCACAGGGTTCACCCCTCCACTTT.

The rearrangement links TRBV6-1 to TRBJ2-7; 7 bases are shared with TRBD1. This CDR3 contains 16 residues. The trim removed 2 bases at V and 0 bases at J, leaving 7 bases unmatched. In germline, CDR1 is MNHNS, CDR2 SASEGT. The CDR3 nucleotides are TGTGCCAGCAGTGAATGGGACAGCCGGTTCTCCTACGAGCAGTACTTC. It translates to CASSEWDSRFSYEQYF.

This clone was recorded once. The J gene is TRBJ1-1, the V gene TRBV10-3; D gene ambiguous. V lost 6 bases and J lost 1, with 21 bases in between. This CDR3 comprises 17 residues. The germline CDR1 and CDR2 sequences are ENHRY and SYGVKD. The CDR3 DNA is TGTGCCATCAGCCGCAACCCCCCTCTTACCCCGAACACTGAAGCTTTCTTT. This gives the protein CAISRNPPLTPNTEAFF.

V is TRBV5-6 and J is TRBJ1-2; D gene uncertain. Germline CDR1 SGHDT, CDR2 YYEEEE. With 0 bases removed from V and 1 base from J, the gap between germline ends came to 7 bases. The CDR3 loop spans 14 amino acids. As DNA, the CDR3 is TGTGCCAGCAGCTTGGTCGGGTATAACTATGGCTACACCTTC. Protein: CASSLVGYNYGYTF.

The chain is built from TRBV12-3 or TRBV12-4 and TRBJ1-5; D is uncertain. Between the trimmed V and J ends, which lost 3 bases and 4 bases, there was a span of 7 bases. The CDR3 extends over 13 amino acids. DNA for the CDR3: TGTGCCAGCAGTTTCGCGGAGAATCAGCCCCAGCATTTT. Its translation is CASSFAENQPQHF.

The V call is TRBV18, the J call TRBJ1-4; TRBD1 might be the D (6 bases). The CDR3 runs to 14 residues. Germline V gene sequence: CDR1 KGHSH, CDR2 LQKENI. The germline V and J ends were trimmed by 4 bases and 5 bases, with 11 bases remaining between them. CDR3 amino acids: CASSRADRNEKLFF. In DNA, the CDR3 is TGTGCCAGCTCACGGGCTGACAGGAATGAAAAACTGTTTTTT.

The rearrangement links TRBV9 to TRBJ2-2; D is unresolved. In germline, CDR1 is SGDLS, CDR2 YYNGEE. This CDR3 is built from 16 residues. V lost 0 bases and J 5 bases, leaving 14 bases between the germline ends. The CDR3 protein is CASSVVAASRTGELFF. CDR3 coding DNA: TGTGCCAGCAGCGTAGTTGCGGCCTCGAGGACCGGGGAGCTGTTTTTT. Variable domain in full (rest from reference TRBV9 and TRBJ2-2): DSGVTQTPKHLITATGQRVTLRCSPRSGDLSVYWYQQSLDQGLQFLIQYYNGEERAKGNILERFSAQQFPDLHSELNLSSLELGDSALYFCASSVVAASRTGELFFGEGSRLTVL.

This chain connects TRBV5-4 to TRBJ1-4; 9 nucleotides agree with TRBD1. Trimming took 3 bases from V and 5 from J; bases not matched to a gene: 5. The germline CDR1 and CDR2 sequences are SGHNT and YYREEE (reference sequence). CDR3 size: 15 residues. CDR3 nucleotides: TGTGCCAGCAGCTCCGGACAGGGGACGAATGAAAAACTGTTTTTT. Translating gives CASSSGQGTNEKLFF.

The genes are TRBV5-6 and TRBJ1-6, with D possibly being TRBD1 (5 bases). CDR1 SGHDT and CDR2 YYEEEE come from the germline V gene. Trimming shortened V by 4 bases and J by 0 bases, and 17 bases separated the two germline ends. The CDR3 is 18 amino acids. CDR3 bases: TGTGCCAGCAGCAACTACTTGGAGAGGGGCTCCTATAATTCACCCCTCCACTTT. Translation gives CASSNYLERGSYNSPLHF.